The TCR beta chain under discussion was sequenced for a study of T cells in Graves' hyperthyroidism and ophthalmopathy. As for the study in general: Before any treatment, at initial diagnosis, peripheral blood was collected.

The authors took PBMCs from 10 ml fresh peripheral blood. CDR3 length equals 14 residues. Germline loops: CDR1 MNHGY, CDR2 SVAAGI. Researchers amplified the TCR beta CDR3 regions from RNA transcripts. During a first-round RT-PCR of the TCR CDR3, the HTBI primer set was used. TCRdb called the multiplex PCR reads again in MiXCR, with one record for every CDR3 protein. The repertoire holds roughly 740,000 distinct CDR3 sequences, with roughly 15% as singletons. In regard to this clonotype: Given a much more abundant clone one base away, this may be a read error.

This rearrangement joins TRBV6-9 to TRBJ2-7; perhaps D is TRBD1 or TRBD2 (5 bases each). This TCR was recovered from a man aged 18 to 29 with Graves' hyperthyroidism. Sequencing used blood. CDR3 residues: CASSSLVGPYERYF. In DNA form, the CDR3 reads TGTGCCAGCAGTTCCCTGGTGGGACCCTACGAGCGGTACTTC.